The 4 T cell receptor beta chains below come from one sample, sequenced in a study of cytomegalovirus exposure and HLA in healthy donors. Primers included in the PCR were 60 Vbeta and 13 Jbeta primers. Only in-frame clones appear in the TCRdb table, and some are missing; sequencing was by immunoSEQ multiplex PCR. The data show approximately 70,000 clones, 74% seen once. What was sequenced was PBMCs. These TCRs come from a woman in her sixties in good health and CMV-seropositive.

The V gene is TRBV19, the J gene TRBJ1-5; the D gene is possibly TRBD1 (6 bases). Germline-derived CDR1 and CDR2 are LNHDA and SQIVND (reference sequence). V was clipped by 9 bases and J by 3 bases, with 15 bases between them. CDR3 size: 14 residues. DNA of the CDR3: TGTGCCAGCCGGCTCCTGGGGGCCAATCAGCCCCAGCATTTT. Its protein is CASRLLGANQPQHF.

V usage is TRBV5-6 and J usage is TRBJ2-3, with 7 bases that match TRBD1. The J segment lost 1 base and the V segment lost 2 bases, leaving 10 bases of the junction unmatched. CDR1 SGHDT and CDR2 YYEEEE come from the germline V gene. The CDR3 extends over 17 amino acids. CDR3: CASSLFLTGTGTDTQYF. The CDR3 region has the DNA TGTGCCAGCAGCTTATTCCTTACCGGGACAGGCACAGATACGCAGTATTTT.

V gene TRBV6-1 combines with J gene TRBJ2-1; D is uncertain. The CDR3 length is 12 residues. Germline CDR1 is MNHNS and CDR2 is SASEGT. Trimming left V 0 bases short and J 11 bases short, with 8 bases between. CDR3 residues: CASSEAQKKQFF. In DNA, the CDR3 is TGTGCCAGCAGTGAAGCGCAGAAGAAGCAGTTCTTC.

This sequence joins TRBV15 and TRBJ2-1; TRBD1 agrees at 8 bases. Germline V gives CDR1 LNHNV, CDR2 YYDKDF (reference sequence). Trimming cost V 2 bases and J 5 bases; bases outside gene matches: 5. The CDR3 spans 15 residues. The CDR3 DNA follows: TGTGCCACCAGCAGACCAGGGACAGGTCACAATGAGCAGTTCTTC. Translating gives CATSRPGTGHNEQFF.